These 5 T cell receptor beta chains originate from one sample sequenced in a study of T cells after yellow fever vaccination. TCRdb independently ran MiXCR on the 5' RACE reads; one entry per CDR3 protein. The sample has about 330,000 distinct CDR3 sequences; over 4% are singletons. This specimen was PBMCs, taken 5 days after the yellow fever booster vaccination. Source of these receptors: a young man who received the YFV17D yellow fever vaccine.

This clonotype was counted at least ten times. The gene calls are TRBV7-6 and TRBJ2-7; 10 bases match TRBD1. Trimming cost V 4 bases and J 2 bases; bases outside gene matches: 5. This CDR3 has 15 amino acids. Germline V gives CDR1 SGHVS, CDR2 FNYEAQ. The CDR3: CASSSGQGGAYEQYF. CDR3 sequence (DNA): TGTGCCAGCAGCTCTGGACAGGGGGGCGCCTACGAGCAGTACTTC.

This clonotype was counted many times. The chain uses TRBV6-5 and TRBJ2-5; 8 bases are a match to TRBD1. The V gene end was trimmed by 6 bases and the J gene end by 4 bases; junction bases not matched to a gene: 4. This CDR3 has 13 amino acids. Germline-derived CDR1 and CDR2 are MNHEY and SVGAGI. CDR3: CASSSDRGETQYF. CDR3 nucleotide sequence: TGTGCCAGCAGCTCCGACAGGGGAGAGACCCAGTACTTC.

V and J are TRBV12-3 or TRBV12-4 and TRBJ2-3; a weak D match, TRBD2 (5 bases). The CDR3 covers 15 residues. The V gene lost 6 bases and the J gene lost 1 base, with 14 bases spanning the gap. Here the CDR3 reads CASSPTDGGTDTQYF. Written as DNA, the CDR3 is TGTGCCAGCAGCCCGACGGACGGGGGCACAGATACGCAGTATTTT.

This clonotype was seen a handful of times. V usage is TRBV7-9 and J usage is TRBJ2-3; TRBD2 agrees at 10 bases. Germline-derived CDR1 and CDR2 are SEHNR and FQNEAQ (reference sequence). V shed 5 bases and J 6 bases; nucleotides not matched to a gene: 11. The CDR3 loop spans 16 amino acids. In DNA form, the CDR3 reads TGTGCCAGCAGCGGAACTCAGCGGGGGGGTTTGGATACGCAGTATTTT. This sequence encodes CASSGTQRGGLDTQYF.

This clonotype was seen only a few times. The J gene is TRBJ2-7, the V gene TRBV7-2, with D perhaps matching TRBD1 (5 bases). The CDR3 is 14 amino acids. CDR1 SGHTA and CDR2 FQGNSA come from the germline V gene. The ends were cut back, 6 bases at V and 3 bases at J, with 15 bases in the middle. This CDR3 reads CASSRQGSGYEQYF. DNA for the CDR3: TGTGCCAGCAGTCGTCAGGGATCCGGCTACGAGCAGTACTTC.